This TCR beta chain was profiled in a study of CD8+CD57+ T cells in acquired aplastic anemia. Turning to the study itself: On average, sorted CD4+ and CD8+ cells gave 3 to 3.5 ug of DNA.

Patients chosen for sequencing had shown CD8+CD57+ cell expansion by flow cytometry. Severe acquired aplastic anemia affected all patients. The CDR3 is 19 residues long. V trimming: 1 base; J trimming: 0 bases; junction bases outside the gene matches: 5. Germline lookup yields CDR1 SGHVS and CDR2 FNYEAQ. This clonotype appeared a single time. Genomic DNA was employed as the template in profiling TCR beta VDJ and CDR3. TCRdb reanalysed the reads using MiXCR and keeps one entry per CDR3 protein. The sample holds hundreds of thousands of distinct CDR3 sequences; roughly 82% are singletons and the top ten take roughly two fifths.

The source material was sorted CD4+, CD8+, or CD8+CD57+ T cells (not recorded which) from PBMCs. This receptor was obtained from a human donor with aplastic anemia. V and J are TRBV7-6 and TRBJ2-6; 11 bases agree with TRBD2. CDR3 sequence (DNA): TGTGCCAGCAGCTTAGGACTAGCGGGGACCCTCTCTGGGGCCAACGTCCTGACTTTC. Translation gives CASSLGLAGTLSGANVLTF.